The TCR beta chain described here comes from a study of cytomegalovirus exposure and HLA in healthy donors. For this clone: The antigen remains unidentified.

Sequencing used immunoSEQ multiplex PCR; TCRdb keeps in-frame clones, though not all of them. The data contain about 200,000 clones, roughly 80% of them singletons. The J segment lost 6 bases and the V segment lost 6 bases, leaving 8 bases of the junction unmatched. CDR3 length: 14 residues. Germline V lookup: CDR1 MNHEY, CDR2 SVGAGI. Separation from the roughly 670-subject first cohort characterized the roughly 120-subject validation cohort, to which the donors belonged. General study points: TCR clusters originating in the first cohort tended to co-occur in the roughly 120 validation repertoires, according to a later analysis. Cytomegalovirus-associated status was assigned to 164 TCR beta chains.

The chain is built from TRBV6-5 and TRBJ1-1; 9 positions match TRBD1. Sequencing was done on a sample of PBMCs. The sequence was obtained from a woman aged 18-29 years in good health and CMV-seronegative. The CDR3 coding sequence is TGTGCCAGCAGAAGGGACAGGGTTAGTGCTGAAGCTTTCTTT. The encoded protein is CASRRDRVSAEAFF.